This T cell receptor (beta chain) derives from a study of beta chain features in type 1 diabetes. Study-level findings and limits: VDJ junctions from patients with type 1 diabetes contained fewer insertions and more deletions.

Germline V gene sequence: CDR1 SGHRS, CDR2 YFSETQ. Trimming at V came to 2 bases and at J to 4 bases, leaving 7 bases not matched to a gene. This CDR3 is 15 amino acids long. The authors reverse transcribed all of the isolated RNA, so sequencing captured expressed TCRB transcripts. Measured with immunoSEQ multiplex PCR; TCRdb has only the in-frame clones, and not every one. This table holds 130,000 to 150,000 clones, under 60% found once. Each population that was sorted was more than 98% pure. About this clone: Antigen unknown.

Sequenced material: Tregs from blood. This chain links TRBV5-1 with TRBJ1-1; 8 bases fit TRBD1. This clonotype was sampled from a young man in good health. The CDR3 region is CASSFDRGSSTEAFF. The CDR3, as DNA: TGCGCCAGCAGCTTTGACAGGGGATCGTCCACTGAAGCTTTCTTT.